This T cell receptor (beta chain) was sequenced in a study of identical twins' blood T cells. General study points: Shared CDR3 clonotype counts tracked mainly the product of cloneset sizes.

Three pairs of healthy female monozygous twins were the donors. Likely shared infections and vaccines: all three twin pairs were reared together. Both ends of each TCR cDNA library bore sample-specific barcodes. MiXCR, run by TCRdb on the 5' RACE reads, gives a single entry per CDR3 protein. The data show 400,000 or so distinct CDR3 sequences, roughly 27% seen once. On this clonotype itself: Antigen unknown.

This receptor was obtained from a woman between 18 and 50 years old in good health. The material sequenced was PBMCs.

CDR3 DNA: TGTGCCAGTATAAGGACGGCTGGAAACACTGAAGCTTTCTTT. This codes for CASIRTAGNTEAFF. The gene calls are TRBV3-1 and TRBJ1-1; D not certain. CDR3 size: 14 residues. V lost 9 bases to trimming and J lost 2 bases, with 16 bases between them. Per germline, CDR1 LGHDT and CDR2 YNNKEL (reference sequence).